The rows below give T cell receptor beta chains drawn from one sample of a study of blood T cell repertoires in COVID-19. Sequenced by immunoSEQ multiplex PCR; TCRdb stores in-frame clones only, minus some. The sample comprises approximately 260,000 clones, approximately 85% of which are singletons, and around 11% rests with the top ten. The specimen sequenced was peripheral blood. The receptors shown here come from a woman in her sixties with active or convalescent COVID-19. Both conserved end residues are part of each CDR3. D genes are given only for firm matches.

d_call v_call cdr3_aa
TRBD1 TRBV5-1 CASSLGGQGATDTQYF
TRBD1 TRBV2 CAWKGQRDTEAFF
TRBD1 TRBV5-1 CASSLPTGPTTDTQYF
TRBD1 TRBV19 CASSNRQGGHGTPYEQYF
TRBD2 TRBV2 CASSEGLAGGQETQYF
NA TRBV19 CASVANTEAFF
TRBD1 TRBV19 CASRQGANSGNTIYF
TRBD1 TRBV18 CASSPGTGALSGNTIYF
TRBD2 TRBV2 CASTSTSVVMGTQYF
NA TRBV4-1 CASSQDAGVSSYEQYF
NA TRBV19 CASELSGVYGYTF
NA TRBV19 CASSIRVNVETQYF
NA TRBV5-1 CASSLSPGADTGELFF
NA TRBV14 CASSQGRRETQYF
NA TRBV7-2 CASRLTAGSPQENEQFF
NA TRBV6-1 CASSETPGSNSPLHF
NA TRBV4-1 CASSQSSRDTEAFF
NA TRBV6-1 CASSETGQYGYTF
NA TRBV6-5 CASSYYADNSGNTIYF
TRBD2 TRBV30 CAWSVTLAADTQYF
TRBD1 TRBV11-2 CASSLSRGPNEQFF
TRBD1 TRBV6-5 CASSLGATGVEKLFF
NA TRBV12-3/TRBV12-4 CASSPAKNIQYF
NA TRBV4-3 CASSQDLRDYEQYF
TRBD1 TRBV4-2 CASSQLQTGGTNEKLFF
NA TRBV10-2 CASSESYSPNYGYTF
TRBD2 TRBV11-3 CASSQGLAGGLDTQYF
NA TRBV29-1 CSVATGNTEAFF
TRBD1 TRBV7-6 CASSFLGQGGETQYF
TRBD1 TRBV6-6 CASRRETGANQPQHF
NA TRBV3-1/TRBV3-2 CASSQTRHNEQFF
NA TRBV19 CASSIERTEAFF
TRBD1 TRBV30 CAWTRDRPYEQYF
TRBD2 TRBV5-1 CASSLGLAALTDTQYF
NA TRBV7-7 CASSLGGGSQETQYF
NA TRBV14 CASSQAQGTNYGYTF
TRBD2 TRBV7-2 CASRGEASGERPKYF
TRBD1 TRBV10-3 CATRGDRGDPEAFF
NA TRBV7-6 CASSLTNTGGGELFF
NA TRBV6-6 CASSYTRGVSGNTIYF
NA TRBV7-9 CASSSGWGGEETQYF
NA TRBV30 CAWTPASLNTEAFF
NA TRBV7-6 CASSPRSRSGANVLTF
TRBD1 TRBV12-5 CASGLGQGPQHF
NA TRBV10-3 CAISERGYLYGYTF
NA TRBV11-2 CASSQQETQYF
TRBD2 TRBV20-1 CSASRAGGRNQETQYF
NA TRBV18 CASSVNEAHKISDSPLHF
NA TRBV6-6 CASSYSAVPYEQYF
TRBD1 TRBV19 CASRPQGADDYGYTF
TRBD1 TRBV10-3 CAIGQGEGETQYF
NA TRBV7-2 CASSLDSRTLPTNEKLFF